This T cell receptor beta chain comes out of a study of T cell responses to AZD1222 COVID-19 vaccine. Study-wide results and limits: Among the donors, most were white British and more were female, and clonal diversity was possibly underestimated. No day 14 peak samples; only post-peak repertoires were characterized.

Sequencing used immunoSEQ multiplex PCR; TCRdb keeps in-frame clones, though not all of them. The data show around 140,000 clones, around 90% seen once. It was second doses at about 4 or about 12 weeks that were pooled. CDR3 size: 17 residues. V lost 2 bases and J lost 0; bases outside the gene matches: 7. The germline CDR1 and CDR2 sequences are SGHTA and FQGNSA. This clone appeared a single time. Its cognate antigen is unknown. The sequence was obtained from an adult who received the AZD1222 COVID-19 vaccine. Sample: peripheral blood, taken 28 days after the second AZD1222 dose. The chain joins TRBV7-2 to TRBJ2-1, with 7 bases identical to TRBD1. The chain's CDR3 is CASSLRQGRPSYNEQFF. The CDR3 DNA sequence: TGTGCCAGCAGCTTAAGACAGGGCCGACCCTCCTACAATGAGCAGTTCTTC.